The 23 T cell receptor beta chains in this list originate from one sample, sequenced in a study of blood T cell repertoires in COVID-19. Clones were sequenced by immunoSEQ multiplex PCR, and TCRdb holds only the in-frame ones, with some missing. The table shows 110,000 or so clones, with approximately 84% occurring only once. The sample was peripheral blood. The receptors here all came from a man in his fifties or sixties with acute or convalescent COVID-19.

The rearrangement links TRBV2 to TRBJ1-1; 10 bases are a match to TRBD1. After removal of 8 bases from V and 3 bases from J, the junction contained 6 bases not matched to a gene. The germline gives CDR1 SNHLY, CDR2 FYNNEI. This CDR3 has 14 residues. The CDR3 DNA is TGTGCCAGCTCGGACAGGGGGAGGGACACTGAAGCTTTCTTT. Its protein is CASSDRGRDTEAFF.

The J gene is TRBJ1-5, the V gene TRBV6-1; TRBD1 agrees at 9 bases. The CDR3 is 15 residues long. V was clipped by 0 bases and J by 7 bases; unmatched bases: 4. The V gene's germline CDR1 is MNHNS and CDR2 SASEGT. DNA for the CDR3: TGTGCCAGCAGTGAAGCGGACAGGGGCGGCCAGCCCCAGCATTTT. The encoded protein is CASSEADRGGQPQHF.

The chain carries TRBV19 and TRBJ1-2; the match to TRBD1 covers 9 bases. This CDR3 comprises 16 residues. CDR1 LNHDA and CDR2 SQIVND come from the germline V gene (reference sequence). The V gene end was trimmed by 11 bases and the J gene end by 1 base; junction bases not matched to a gene: 14. In DNA, the CDR3 is TGTGCCTCCGGGAAGAGACAGGGGGAAATTAACTATGGCTACACCTTC. Translation gives CASGKRQGEINYGYTF.

The V gene is TRBV11-2, the J gene TRBJ2-1, with D possibly being TRBD2 (7 bases). This CDR3 has 14 amino acids. Germline CDR1 SGHAT, CDR2 FQNNGV. V lost 5 bases and J 8 bases, leaving 16 bases between the germline ends. The CDR3 region has the DNA TGTGCCAGCAGCCAAAGGGGGGGATGGGATGAGCAGTTCTTC. Translating gives CASSQRGGWDEQFF.

This clone was counted between two and nine times. V is TRBV29-1 and J is TRBJ2-3; 7 nucleotides align to TRBD2. Losses at the gene ends were 7 bases for V and 10 bases for J; bases not matched to a gene: 26. The CDR3 loop spans 17 amino acids. Germline assignment: CDR1 SQVTM and CDR2 ANQGSEA. The CDR3 DNA follows: TGCAGCGCCCCCGGGTTCGGGGAGGGGACTACATCTCAGGCGCAGTATTTT. This codes for CSAPGFGEGTTSQAQYF.

The chain recombines TRBV27 with TRBJ1-2; 7 bases map to TRBD1. Trimming took 1 base from V and 1 from J; bases not matched to a gene: 6. Germline V gene sequence: CDR1 MNHEY, CDR2 SMNVEV (reference sequence). This CDR3 contains 16 residues. The CDR3 here is CASSLLSGGSNYGYTF. As DNA, the CDR3 is TGTGCCAGCAGTTTATTATCAGGGGGAAGTAACTATGGCTACACCTTC.

The V call is TRBV24-1, the J call TRBJ1-5, with 8 bases matching TRBD1. There are 15 residues in the CDR3. Germline CDR1 KGHDR, CDR2 SFDVKD. Trimming at V came to 6 bases and at J to 4 bases, leaving 7 bases not matched to a gene. CDR3 sequence (DNA): TGTGCCACCAGTACCCGGACAGGGACGAATCAGCCCCAGCATTTT. This sequence encodes CATSTRTGTNQPQHF.

This clone has just one count. The chain recombines TRBV4-1 with TRBJ1-5, with 7 nucleotides matching TRBD1. The V gene end was trimmed by 3 bases and the J gene end by 5 bases; junction bases not matched to a gene: 7. The germline V gene encodes CDR1 MGHRA and CDR2 YSYEKL. This CDR3 has 15 residues. The CDR3 nucleotides read TGCGCCAGCAGCCAGGACAATGACAGGGATCAGCCCCAGCATTTT. Translated: CASSQDNDRDQPQHF.

The gene calls are TRBV11-2 and TRBJ2-3; 8 bases line up with TRBD2. The germline V gene encodes CDR1 SGHAT and CDR2 FQNNGV. This CDR3 has 16 amino acids. The trim removed 3 bases at V and 1 base at J, leaving 6 bases unmatched. This CDR3 reads CASSFGLAEGTDTQYF. The CDR3 DNA reads TGTGCCAGCAGCTTTGGACTAGCTGAAGGCACAGATACGCAGTATTTT.

The chain links TRBV2 to TRBJ1-4; no clear D gene. CDR3 size: 14 residues. The germline CDR1 and CDR2 sequences are SNHLY and FYNNEI. Trimming cost V 6 bases and J 7 bases, with 15 bases left between them. The CDR3 here is CASRKDEGGEKLFF. The CDR3 DNA follows: TGTGCCAGCAGGAAGGACGAAGGAGGTGAAAAACTGTTTTTT.

The rearrangement joins TRBV19 to TRBJ2-5; perhaps TRBD1 as D (5 bases). The germline V gene has CDR1 LNHDA and CDR2 SQIVND (reference sequence). CDR3 length equals 15 residues. V was pared by 0 bases and J by 4 bases, with 12 bases between. DNA for the CDR3: TGTGCCAGTAGTATAGAGGGGCAGTATGGAGAGACCCAGTACTTC. This encodes CASSIEGQYGETQYF.

The chain joins TRBV5-6 to TRBJ1-4; no firm D call. The CDR3 is 13 residues long. Germline CDR1 SGHDT, CDR2 YYEEEE. The V end lost 4 bases, the J end lost 10 bases, and 14 bases lay between the germline ends. The CDR3 region is CASSRTVEGKLFF. The DNA for the CDR3 is TGTGCCAGCAGCCGAACCGTCGAGGGAAAACTGTTTTTT.

This chain uses TRBV4-1 with TRBJ1-2, with a weak D call TRBD1 (5 bases). V shed 1 base and J shed 1 base, with 13 bases lying between them. The germline V gene has CDR1 MGHRA and CDR2 YSYEKL. The CDR3 spans 16 residues. The CDR3 reads CASSQGHETDNYGYTF. The DNA of the CDR3 is TGCGCCAGCAGCCAAGGCCACGAGACAGATAACTATGGCTACACCTTC.

The chain has TRBV6-5 and TRBJ1-2; D not resolved. The germline CDR1 and CDR2 sequences are MNHEY and SVGAGI. The CDR3 loop spans 14 amino acids. Trimming removed 5 bases from V and 12 bases from J, with 22 bases in between. CDR3 in amino acids: CASSPPGARVENTF. The CDR3 DNA reads as TGTGCCAGCAGTCCCCCCGGAGCCCGCGTCGAGAACACCTTC.

The genes are TRBV6-4 and TRBJ2-7; D call uncertain. The CDR3 covers 14 residues. V lost 0 bases and J 3 bases, leaving 9 bases between the germline ends. Looked up from germline, CDR1 is MRHNA and CDR2 is SNTAGT. CDR3 sequence: CASSDSGYHYEQYF. DNA of the CDR3: TGTGCCAGCAGTGACTCGGGCTACCACTACGAGCAGTACTTC.

The rearrangement uses TRBV7-9 and TRBJ2-7; 7 bases fit TRBD1. Germline V gene sequence: CDR1 SEHNR, CDR2 FQNEAQ (reference sequence). With 3 bases clipped from V and 5 bases from J, the junction kept 7 bases outside the gene matches. This CDR3 is built from 14 residues. DNA for the CDR3: TGTGCCAGCAGCTTCGGACAGGACGGTCACGAGCAGTACTTC. This encodes CASSFGQDGHEQYF.

The DNA for the CDR3 is TGTGCCAGCAGCTTGGGGGGGCCCCATAATTCACCCCTCCACTTT. Protein: CASSLGGPHNSPLHF. The chain combines TRBV5-4 with TRBJ1-6; possible D gene TRBD1, 6 bases. The germline CDR1 and CDR2 sequences are SGHNT and YYREEE (reference sequence). This CDR3 is 15 amino acids long. The V end was cut by 0 bases, the J end by 5 bases, with 9 bases between.

As to this clone: Other DNA sequences in this sample translate to the same CDR3. The V and J genes are TRBV7-2 and TRBJ1-6; no reliable D call. Germline V gene lookup returns CDR1 SGHTA and CDR2 FQGNSA. The CDR3 is 14 residues long. V lost 1 base to trimming and J lost 7 bases, with 8 bases between them. In nucleotides, the CDR3 is TGTGCCAGCAGCTTAGACCCTGGCAATTCACCCCTCCACTTT. This codes for CASSLDPGNSPLHF.

This chain joins TRBV7-8 and TRBJ2-3; 9 bases are a match to TRBD2. Germline V CDR1 and CDR2: SGHVS, FQNEAQ. The CDR3 has 15 amino acids. The V gene end was trimmed by 2 bases and the J gene end by 3 bases; junction bases not matched to a gene: 3. Here the CDR3 reads CASSLSAGGTDTQYF. The CDR3 coding sequence is TGTGCCAGCAGCTTATCGGCGGGGGGGACAGATACGCAGTATTTT.

The V call is TRBV29-1, the J call TRBJ2-3, with 10 positions matching TRBD1. From germline, CDR1 is SQVTM and CDR2 ANQGSEA. This CDR3 spans 17 amino acids. The trim removed 1 base at V and 5 bases at J, leaving 12 bases unmatched. CDR3 coding DNA: TGCAGCGTTGAAGTCTTAAGGACAGGGGGACGAGGAGATACGCAGTATTTT. Protein: CSVEVLRTGGRGDTQYF.

The chain employs TRBV29-1 and TRBJ1-1; D is unresolved. Trimming took off 6 bases at V and 6 bases at J, with 8 bases between the two ends. This CDR3 region has 10 residues. Germline V gives CDR1 SQVTM, CDR2 ANQGSEA. Here the CDR3 DNA reads TGCAGCGTCCCCGGGGCTGAAGCTTTCTTT. This sequence encodes CSVPGAEAFF.

The sample holds many counts of this clone. This sequence joins TRBV4-1 and TRBJ1-3; D unresolved. V lost 2 bases, J lost 7 bases, and 9 bases lay in between. Germline CDR1 is MGHRA and CDR2 is YSYEKL. CDR3 length: 13 residues. CDR3 loop: CASSQRTENTIYF. The CDR3 DNA follows: TGCGCCAGCAGCCAACGTACAGAGAACACCATATATTTT.

This clone has only one observation. The chain has TRBV2 and TRBJ1-6; D is uncertain. This CDR3 comprises 15 residues. The V gene's germline CDR1 is SNHLY and CDR2 FYNNEI. The V end lost 6 bases, the J end lost 6 bases, and 15 bases lay between the germline ends. The CDR3 DNA reads as TGTGCCAGCAGGTTAGCCGCCACCTCTAATTCACCCCTCCACTTT. Encoded protein: CASRLAATSNSPLHF.